Following are 10 T cell receptor beta chains from one sample sequenced in a study of cytomegalovirus exposure and HLA in healthy donors. The study ran its PCR with 60 Vbeta and 13 Jbeta primers. The repertoire was sequenced with immunoSEQ multiplex PCR; TCRdb's copy has only in-frame clones and lacks some. The table records around 140,000 clones, 55% to 75% of them present only once. Sequenced: PBMCs. Receptor source: a man aged 50-60 years in good health and CMV-seropositive.

V and J are TRBV4-3 and TRBJ1-2; 12 nucleotides align to TRBD1. This CDR3 has 19 amino acids. V shed 4 bases, J shed 6 bases, and the junction held 18 bases outside the gene matches. CDR1 and CDR2 from the germline V gene are LGHNA and YSLEER. For the CDR3, the DNA is TGCGCCAGCAGCCCCCAAGCCCGGGACAGGGGGCGAGACAGCAATGGCTACACCTTC. This sequence encodes CASSPQARDRGRDSNGYTF.

The rearrangement links TRBV11-2 to TRBJ2-7; 9 bases align to TRBD1. Germline V gene data show CDR1 as SGHAT and CDR2 as FQNNGV. Trimming cost V 1 base and J 6 bases; bases outside gene matches: 7. CDR3 size: 15 residues. CDR3 loop: CASSLGPGQGREQYF. In nucleotides, the CDR3 is TGTGCCAGCAGCTTAGGGCCGGGACAGGGTCGCGAGCAGTACTTC.

This chain joins TRBV5-4 and TRBJ2-1, with 9 positions matching TRBD2. Unmatched junction bases numbered 4, after V lost 4 bases and J lost 2 bases. There are 15 residues in the CDR3. The germline gives CDR1 SGHNT, CDR2 YYREEE (reference sequence). The CDR3 region is CASSPRLAAYNEQFF. DNA of the CDR3: TGTGCCAGCAGCCCAAGACTAGCGGCCTACAATGAGCAGTTCTTC.

This clone was seen only a few times. The V and J genes are TRBV9 and TRBJ1-2; no clear D gene. The CDR3 runs to 14 residues. V lost 0 bases and J 4 bases, leaving 10 bases between the germline ends. Germline V gene lookup returns CDR1 SGDLS and CDR2 YYNGEE. The CDR3 bases are TGTGCCAGCAGCGTAGGTCAGAGAGGCTATGGCTACACCTTC. It is translated as CASSVGQRGYGYTF.

The chain combines TRBV10-1 with TRBJ1-6, with 8 bases aligning to TRBD1. The ends lost 8 bases at V and 7 bases at J; junction bases unmatched: 4. Germline CDR1 is WNHNN and CDR2 is SYGVQD (reference sequence). The CDR3 consists of 13 residues. As DNA, the CDR3 is TGCGCCAGCCGCGGACAGGGAAATTCACCCCTCCACTTT. It codes for CASRGQGNSPLHF.

V usage is TRBV11-3 and J usage is TRBJ2-7; D might be TRBD2 (5 bases). CDR3 length: 15 amino acids. V was cut by 3 bases and J by 0 bases, with 12 bases left in between. Germline V CDR1 and CDR2: SGHNT, YENEEA. CDR3 sequence: CASSLAGTSSYEQYF. DNA of the CDR3: TGTGCCAGCAGCTTGGCGGGTACTAGCTCCTACGAGCAGTACTTC.

V is TRBV18 and J is TRBJ2-1; 9 bases align to TRBD2. CDR3 length equals 15 residues. Germline V CDR1 and CDR2: KGHSH, LQKENI. The V gene end was trimmed by 1 base and the J gene end by 7 bases; junction bases not matched to a gene: 5. The CDR3 DNA follows: TGTGCCAGCTCACCACGGACTAGCGACGCTAATGAGCAGTTCTTC. It yields the protein CASSPRTSDANEQFF.

V usage is TRBV15 and J usage is TRBJ1-1; weak D call: TRBD1 (5 bases). The V and J ends lost 5 bases and 3 bases respectively, with 16 bases between them. Germline lookup yields CDR1 LNHNV and CDR2 YYDKDF (reference sequence). This CDR3 spans 15 amino acids. DNA for the CDR3: TGTGCCACCAGCCCCCAGCTGCTAGGGGACACTGAAGCTTTCTTT. This gives the protein CATSPQLLGDTEAFF.

The rearrangement joins TRBV7-6 to TRBJ2-2; 8 bases map to TRBD1. V was clipped by 5 bases and J by 5 bases; unmatched bases: 4. The CDR3 is 14 residues long. CDR1 is SGHVS, CDR2 FNYEAQ, per germline. The DNA of the CDR3 is TGTGCCAGCAGCCCGCGACAGGGGACCGGGGAGCTGTTTTTT. Translating gives CASSPRQGTGELFF.

This clone came up a few times. V is TRBV4-3 and J is TRBJ2-5, with 10 bases lining up with TRBD2. This CDR3 contains 16 residues. After removal of 2 bases from V and 1 base from J, the junction contained 4 bases not matched to a gene. In germline, CDR1 is LGHNA, CDR2 YSLEER. The CDR3 coding sequence is TGCGCCAGCAGCCAACGAGCGGGAGGGGCCCAAGAGACCCAGTACTTC. It is translated as CASSQRAGGAQETQYF.